These 31 T cell receptor beta chains came from one sample sequenced in a study of control samples from healthy donors and cancer patients. The assay was immunoSEQ multiplex PCR, and TCRdb's table has in-frame clones only and misses some. Here the sample spans 190,000 or so clones, approximately 92% being singletons. The specimen sequenced was blood. These TCRs come from a man between 18 and 35 years old in good health.

The rearrangement links TRBV6-5 to TRBJ1-4; possibly TRBD1 for D (5 bases). From germline, CDR1 is MNHEY and CDR2 SVGAGI. The CDR3 is made up of 15 amino acids. Trimming took 6 bases from V and 6 from J, leaving 17 bases between them. The CDR3 reads CASSYRGRADEKLFF. The DNA of the CDR3 is TGTGCCAGCAGCTACCGGGGCAGGGCAGATGAAAAACTGTTTTTT.

The rearrangement links TRBV5-6 to TRBJ1-2; 7 nucleotides match TRBD1. This CDR3 has 14 residues. CDR1 is SGHDT, CDR2 YYEEEE, per germline. Germline trimming cut 0 bases from V and 4 bases from J; bases unmatched to any gene: 3. This CDR3 is CASSLGQGGYGYTF. The CDR3 DNA is TGTGCCAGCAGCTTGGGACAGGGTGGCTATGGCTACACCTTC. The full variable domain, in which reference TRBV5-6 and TRBJ1-2 provide the parts outside the CDR3, is DAGVTQSPTHLIKTRGQQVTLRCSPKSGHDTVSWYQQALGQGPQFIFQYYEEEERQRGNFPDRFSGHQFPNYSSELNVNALLLGDSALYLCASSLGQGGYGYTFGSGTRLTVV.

V gene TRBV7-9 combines with J gene TRBJ2-7, with D perhaps matching TRBD1 or TRBD2 (5 bases each). The CDR3 loop spans 16 amino acids. CDR1 and CDR2 (germline): SEHNR, FQNEAQ (reference sequence). V was trimmed by 3 bases and J by 4 bases, leaving 19 bases between them. CDR3 bases: TGTGCCAGCAGCTTTGACCGGGACGACGCCTTATACGAGCAGTACTTC. As protein: CASSFDRDDALYEQYF. Based on the CDR3 plus reference TRBV7-9 and TRBJ2-7, the full variable domain is DTGVSQNPRHKITKRGQNVTFRCDPISEHNRLYWYRQTLGQGPEFLTYFQNEAQLEKSRLLSDRFSAERPKGSFSTLEIQRTEQGDSAMYLCASSFDRDDALYEQYFGPGTRLTVT.

The CDR3 sequence is CASRGRVFTEAFF. CDR3 bases: TGTGCCAGCAGGGGCAGGGTTTTCACTGAAGCTTTCTTT. The rearrangement uses TRBV28 and TRBJ1-1; perhaps TRBD1 as D (5 bases). The ends were cut back, 6 bases at V and 4 bases at J, with 12 bases in the middle. Per the germline V gene, CDR1 is MDHEN and CDR2 is SYDVKM. The CDR3 has 13 residues.

CDR3 bases: TGCAGCGTTGGGGGGGGACAGACAAGCAATGAGCAGTTCTTC. Residues: CSVGGGQTSNEQFF. V and J are TRBV29-1 and TRBJ2-1, with D perhaps assigned TRBD1 or TRBD2 (7 bases each). Trimming took off 4 bases at V and 6 bases at J, with 16 bases between the two ends. This CDR3 region has 14 residues. From germline, CDR1 is SQVTM and CDR2 ANQGSEA.

The rearrangement links TRBV29-1 to TRBJ2-5, with a tentative D call TRBD1 (6 bases). The CDR3 totals 15 residues. Germline loops: CDR1 SQVTM, CDR2 ANQGSEA. Deletions cut 0 bases from V and 5 bases from J, with 16 bases between. In DNA, the CDR3 is TGCAGCGTTGAAGAGGACAGCTGGGAGTGGGAGACCCAGTACTTC. This encodes CSVEEDSWEWETQYF.

The rearrangement uses TRBV5-1 and TRBJ1-1; no clear D. The CDR3 is 15 residues long. V lost 0 bases, J lost 0 bases, and 9 bases lay in between. CDR1 and CDR2 (germline): SGHRS, YFSETQ. CDR3 protein: CASSLDGYLNTEAFF. CDR3 bases: TGCGCCAGCAGCTTGGACGGATATTTGAACACTGAAGCTTTCTTT.

The chain joins TRBV9 to TRBJ2-2, with 7 bases aligning to TRBD1. V dropped 5 bases and J dropped 3; count of bases not matched to a gene: 13. The CDR3 is 17 residues long. Germline V gene lookup returns CDR1 SGDLS and CDR2 YYNGEE. CDR3 sequence: CASSRRGPEPHTGELFF. Here the CDR3 DNA reads TGTGCCAGCAGTCGTAGGGGGCCCGAGCCTCACACCGGGGAGCTGTTTTTT.

This clone was recorded only once. The V call is TRBV18, the J call TRBJ2-3, with TRBD2 matching 11 bases. V dropped 6 bases and J dropped 2; count of bases not matched to a gene: 13. The CDR3 consists of 18 residues. Looked up from germline, CDR1 is KGHSH and CDR2 is LQKENI. The CDR3: CASSKGASGGYTTDTQYF. The CDR3 region has the DNA TGTGCCAGCTCGAAAGGCGCTAGCGGGGGGTATACCACAGATACGCAGTATTTT.

A single count supports this clone. In DNA form, the CDR3 reads TGTGCCAGCAGCTTAGACAGGGGCGGTGAGCAGTTCTTC. It specifies CASSLDRGGEQFF. This rearrangement joins TRBV7-3 to TRBJ2-1; the match to TRBD1 covers 8 bases. Trimming took 2 bases from V and 9 from J; bases not matched to a gene: 3. CDR1 and CDR2 from the germline V gene are SGHTA and FQGTGA. The CDR3 spans 13 residues.

The CDR3 nucleotides are TGTGCCAGCAGCTTAGGGGTGACAGACACCGGGGAGCTGTTTTTT. It codes for CASSLGVTDTGELFF. The gene calls are TRBV11-2 and TRBJ2-2; a possible D gene is TRBD1 (5 bases). This CDR3 has 15 amino acids. Trimming shortened V by 1 base and J by 3 bases, and 9 bases separated the two germline ends. Germline CDR1 SGHAT, CDR2 FQNNGV.

The chain employs TRBV5-6 and TRBJ1-1; no definite D call. CDR1 is SGHDT, CDR2 YYEEEE, per germline. The CDR3 is made up of 15 amino acids. Trimming left V 2 bases short and J 2 bases short, with 13 bases between. The CDR3: CASSFRRRGNTEAFF. Written as DNA, the CDR3 is TGTGCCAGCAGCTTCCGGAGGCGGGGAAACACTGAAGCTTTCTTT.

This clone was picked up one time. The chain links TRBV6-5 to TRBJ2-6; 7 bases fit TRBD1. This CDR3 is 15 amino acids long. V trimming: 6 bases; J trimming: 4 bases; junction bases outside the gene matches: 6. Germline lookup yields CDR1 MNHEY and CDR2 SVGAGI. CDR3 sequence: CASRATGNGANVLTF. The CDR3 nucleotides read TGTGCCAGCAGGGCGACAGGGAACGGGGCCAACGTCCTGACTTTC.

The DNA of the CDR3 is TGTGCCAGCAGCCGTGACAGGGGCCGAAACAATCAGCCCCAGCATTTT. Residues: CASSRDRGRNNQPQHF. The rearrangement joins TRBV5-6 to TRBJ1-5, with 8 bases matching TRBD1. Trimming cost V 4 bases and J 3 bases; bases outside gene matches: 9. Per germline, CDR1 SGHDT and CDR2 YYEEEE. The CDR3 extends over 16 amino acids.

The genes are TRBV3-1 (or the pseudogene TRBV3-2) and TRBJ1-2; D uncertain. The CDR3 loop spans 12 amino acids. Trimming removed 4 bases at V and 4 bases at J, with 7 bases between. Germline V CDR1 and CDR2: LGHDT, YNNKEL (reference sequence). In DNA form, the CDR3 reads TGTGCCAGCAGCCTAAAGTCCTATGGCTACACCTTC. Its protein is CASSLKSYGYTF.

V is TRBV30 and J is TRBJ2-1; D possibly corresponds to TRBD1 (5 bases). The germline V and J ends were trimmed by 7 bases and 3 bases, with 16 bases remaining between them. The CDR3 length is 14 residues. The V gene's germline CDR1 is GTSNPN and CDR2 SVGIG (reference sequence). The CDR3 is CASTERGYYNEQFF. In DNA, the CDR3 is TGTGCCTCCACCGAAAGGGGTTACTACAATGAGCAGTTCTTC. The full variable domain, completed using reference TRBV30 and TRBJ2-1, is SQTIHQWPATLVQPVGSPLSLECTVEGTSNPNLYWYRQAAGRGLQLLFYSVGIGQISSEVPQNLSASRPQDRQFILSSKKLLLSDSGFYLCASTERGYYNEQFFGPGTRLTVL.

This clone was recorded only once. The V gene is TRBV2, the J gene TRBJ2-7; either TRBD1 or TRBD2 may fit D (5 bases each). Germline CDR1 and CDR2: SNHLY and FYNNEI. V was shortened by 0 bases and J by 5 bases, with 11 bases between the two germline ends. This CDR3 spans 14 amino acids. The CDR3: CASSEAGTIHEQYF. For the CDR3, the DNA is TGTGCCAGCAGTGAAGCCGGGACCATTCACGAGCAGTACTTC.

This chain links TRBV6-4 with TRBJ2-1, with no clear D. Trimming stripped 5 bases from V and 0 bases from J, with 11 bases between. CDR1 and CDR2 from the germline V gene are MRHNA and SNTAGT. CDR3 length: 15 amino acids. In DNA form, the CDR3 reads TGTGCCAGCAGTCCCATTGGCAGCTCCTACAATGAGCAGTTCTTC. This translates into CASSPIGSSYNEQFF.

The rearrangement joins TRBV3-1 (or the pseudogene TRBV3-2) to TRBJ2-3; D is possibly TRBD1 or TRBD2 (5 bases each). Between the trimmed V and J ends, which lost 3 bases and 5 bases, there was a span of 15 bases. The CDR3 covers 15 residues. CDR1 LGHDT and CDR2 YNNKEL come from the germline V gene (reference sequence). The CDR3 bases are TGTGCCAGCAGCCAGAAAGGCAGGGAGAGAGATACGCAGTATTTT. Its translation: CASSQKGRERDTQYF.

This chain uses TRBV5-6 with TRBJ2-5; unclear D gene. The CDR3 consists of 15 residues. V was shortened by 0 bases and J by 2 bases, with 11 bases between the two germline ends. Germline CDR1 SGHDT, CDR2 YYEEEE. The CDR3 protein is CASSLDVLGQETQYF. CDR3 coding DNA: TGTGCCAGCAGCTTGGATGTTTTGGGGCAAGAGACCCAGTACTTC.

The rearrangement uses TRBV4-1 and TRBJ2-7, with 8 bases lining up with TRBD1. This CDR3 is built from 16 residues. The junction had 7 bases not matched to a gene; V was cut back by 2 bases and J by 1 base. Per the germline V gene, CDR1 is MGHRA and CDR2 is YSYEKL. This CDR3 reads CASSQSAGGSSYEQYF. The CDR3 nucleotides read TGCGCCAGCAGCCAATCTGCAGGGGGCTCGTCCTACGAGCAGTACTTC.

This rearrangement joins TRBV7-9 to TRBJ1-3; perhaps TRBD1 as D (6 bases). The CDR3 is 16 amino acids. V was cut by 0 bases and J by 1 base, with 10 bases left in between. From germline, CDR1 is SEHNR and CDR2 FQNEAQ (reference sequence). In nucleotides, the CDR3 is TGTGCCAGCAGCTTAGCAGGACAGTTATCTGGAAACACCATATATTTT. Translation: CASSLAGQLSGNTIYF.

This chain joins TRBV9 and TRBJ2-7, with D possibly called TRBD1 or TRBD2 (6 bases each). The V gene's germline CDR1 is SGDLS and CDR2 YYNGEE. V lost 5 bases, J lost 1 base, and 19 bases lay in between. The CDR3 covers 16 residues. The DNA of the CDR3 is TGTGCCAGCAGTTCTCCCTCGACAGGAGGGTCCTACGAGCAGTACTTC. This sequence encodes CASSSPSTGGSYEQYF.

The rearrangement uses TRBV3-1 (or the pseudogene TRBV3-2) and TRBJ1-5; D is unresolved. The V end lost 1 base, the J end lost 4 bases, and 8 bases lay between the germline ends. Germline V gives CDR1 LGHDT, CDR2 YNNKEL (reference sequence). The CDR3 runs 14 residues. CDR3 coding DNA: TGTGCCAGCAGCCAAGGGGCAGCAAATCAGCCCCAGCATTTT. Protein: CASSQGAANQPQHF.

The CDR3 DNA reads as TGTGCCAGCAGCGTAGAACTTACTAGCGGGGATCCCTACACAGATACGCAGTATTTT. This codes for CASSVELTSGDPYTDTQYF. The chain recombines TRBV9 with TRBJ2-3, with TRBD2 matching 10 bases. In germline, CDR1 is SGDLS, CDR2 YYNGEE. The CDR3 sequence is 19 residues long. V gave up 0 bases and J gave up 2 bases; unmatched junction bases: 12.

The J gene is TRBJ1-2, the V gene TRBV3-1 (or the pseudogene TRBV3-2); D unclear. V lost 2 bases and J lost 0, with 10 bases in between. The CDR3 extends over 15 amino acids. Germline CDR1 LGHDT, CDR2 YNNKEL (reference sequence). This CDR3 reads CASSQNLLANYGYTF. The CDR3 bases are TGTGCCAGCAGCCAAAACTTGTTAGCTAACTATGGCTACACCTTC.

This chain joins TRBV19 and TRBJ2-3, with D hard to call. The V end was cut by 7 bases, the J end by 2 bases, with 19 bases between. This CDR3 is 16 amino acids long. Looked up from germline, CDR1 is LNHDA and CDR2 is SQIVND (reference sequence). CDR3 loop: CASKKDPFSPTDTQYF. The DNA of the CDR3 is TGTGCCAGTAAGAAAGACCCGTTCAGCCCCACAGATACGCAGTATTTT.

The CDR3 DNA sequence: TGTGCCAGCAGCCAAGTGAAGGCTAGCAGGTCTGGGGCCAACGTCCTGACTTTC. Its translation is CASSQVKASRSGANVLTF. The chain employs TRBV14 and TRBJ2-6, with a tentative D call TRBD2 (5 bases). V lost 1 base to trimming and J lost 1 base, with 14 bases between them. Per the germline V gene, CDR1 is SGHDN and CDR2 is FVKESK. The CDR3 is 18 amino acids.

The V gene is TRBV5-1, the J gene TRBJ2-7; no clear D gene. V gave up 0 bases and J gave up 0 bases, with 13 bases separating them. The germline CDR1 and CDR2 sequences are SGHRS and YFSETQ. This CDR3 spans 16 amino acids. CDR3 nucleotide sequence: TGCGCCAGCAGCTTGGACCCCGATTGGGGCTCCTACGAGCAGTACTTC. This encodes CASSLDPDWGSYEQYF.

V usage is TRBV5-1 and J usage is TRBJ2-5; a possible D gene is TRBD1 (6 bases). V lost 0 bases, J lost 2 bases, and 8 bases lay in between. Per germline, CDR1 SGHRS and CDR2 YFSETQ. CDR3 length: 14 amino acids. The CDR3, as DNA: TGCGCCAGCAGCTTGGGAGGGGGTCAAGAGACCCAGTACTTC. Protein sequence: CASSLGGGQETQYF.

The gene calls are TRBV5-4 and TRBJ2-5; D is undetermined. Per the germline V gene, CDR1 is SGHNT and CDR2 is YYREEE (reference sequence). CDR3 size: 14 residues. V was clipped by 3 bases and J by 0 bases, with 9 bases between them. CDR3 nucleotides: TGTGCCAGCAGCTCTGACATCTACCAAGAGACCCAGTACTTC. Its translation: CASSSDIYQETQYF. Full variable domain (rest looked up from reference TRBV5-4 and TRBJ2-5): ETGVTQSPTHLIKTRGQQVTLRCSSQSGHNTVSWYQQALGQGPQFIFQYYREEENGRGNFPPRFSGLQFPNYSSELNVNALELDDSALYLCASSSDIYQETQYFGPGTRLLVL.